This T cell receptor (beta chain) emerged from a study of vaccination and CD4 T cells after COVID-19 (dated by TCRdb to between 2021 and 2022). With regard to the full study: Every convalescent patient had a positive nasal swab PCR test for SARS-CoV-2, with mild disease in nine or ten patients and severe disease in one. Post-vaccine blood samples were collected a median of approximately eleven weeks after the second vaccine dose, ranging from about 13 to 241 days. The convalescent cohort comprised six males and four females, including two Hispanic individuals, seven Caucasians, two Asians and one multiracial person. The spike-specific CD4+ TCR repertoire was compared before and after mRNA vaccination in over 9 COVID-19 convalescent patients and several infection-naive healthy vaccine recipients. Overlapping spike peptide pools from SARS-CoV-2 and from the common cold coronaviruses HCoV-NL63, HCoV-OC43 and HCoV-229E were used as culture stimuli. Each participant got two doses of either the Pfizer-BioNTech BNT162b2 vaccine (n=8) or the Moderna mRNA-1273 vaccine (n=2). Post-COVID blood samples from convalescent patients were collected a median of approximately 93 days after diagnosis, with a range of 35 to 161 days. In control cultures, a CEFX viral epitope pool was used as positive control, an HIV-1 Nef peptide pool was used as negative control, or no peptide was added.

In the case of this clonotype: This clone's antigen is unknown. Qualities for individual bases were not recorded, and no much larger clone is one base off.

The sample's treatment or condition label, in plain terms: roughly 11-day PBMC culture with coronavirus spike peptide pools or control peptides (ViraFEST assay). The study used the ViraFEST assay, which expanded antigen-specific T cells with peptide pools and then identified expanded clonotypes by TCR sequencing. The positive SARS-CoV-2 PCR tests of the convalescent patients were dated from March to December 2020, before the Alpha, Beta and Delta variants emerged in the United States. PBMCs were cultured at under 2.5 million per well in IMDM supplemented with roughly 5% human AB serum and 8.5 to 10 IU/ml IL-2, with 9.5 to 10 ug/ml peptide pools added. On days 3 and 7, half of the culture medium was replaced with fresh IL-2-containing medium. CD4+ T cells were isolated after around 11 days of culture through negative selection using the EasySep CD4+ T cell isolation kit. Ficoll-Paque Plus gradient centrifugation was used to isolate PBMCs from whole blood, and the isolated PBMCs were then either used fresh or cryopreserved at -140C. In general, triplicate wells were set up for every culture condition.

The library was generated by PCR. DNA from cultured CD4+ T cells underwent TCR sequencing with the Oncomine TCR Beta short-read assay at the Johns Hopkins FTIC core. Genomic DNA was extracted from the cultured CD4+ T cells with the QIAamp micro DNA kit. Oncomine TCR Beta libraries made from cultured CD4+ T cells were pooled using unique dual indexes and sequenced on an Illumina iSeq 100. The authors' pipeline ran thus. Non-productive sequences were removed, and CDR3s that did not start with C, did not end with F or W, or were shorter than 7 amino acids were discarded. Antigen-specific clonotypes were identified using the MANAFEST web application through comparison of peptide-stimulated wells with reference and other culture wells. An FDR below 0.05, an odds ratio above 5, and a productive frequency above 0.1% in at least two of three replicate wells were required for clones to be considered positive. A clonotype was classed as cross-reactive if the clonotype showed significant expansion both in SARS-CoV-2 spike wells and in at least one common cold coronavirus spike condition. Similarity between CDR3 sequences was evaluated in R version 3.6.1 using Levenshtein distances (stringdist) and unrooted phylogenetic trees (ape). TCRdb handled the public reads itself, with Q25 trimming in fastp and clone calling in MiXCR, and kept productive beta chains. Entries that share a CDR3 protein sequence are merged under the most common genes and DNA. TCRdb, not the original authors, processed these V and J calls. This sample holds around 20,000 distinct CDR3 sequences; approximately 53% were observed only once. Together, the top ten hold under 7.5% of the sample.

Taken from the germline V gene (reference sequence), the CDR1 and CDR2 loops are DFQATT and SNEGSKA. The CDR3, cysteine through phenylalanine, is 14 amino acids long. The CDR3 DNA has 42 bases and is translated from base 1. The trim is 1 base for V and 2 bases for J, with a gap of 11 bases between the germline ends. The paper as a whole reports these results and caveats: In convalescent patients, a median approximately 90% of post-vaccine SARS-CoV-2-reactive clones were detected only after vaccination, suggesting vaccine-specific priming. Although the median number of SARS-CoV-2-reactive clonotypes went up from 21 after infection to 30 to 45 after vaccination, the increase was not significant. The number of convalescent patients in the study was relatively small, and the study did not examine early timepoints following natural infection. Of the vaccine-specific clones in convalescent patients, 304 of 307, or nearly all, reacted only to SARS-CoV-2 spike and did not cross-react with common cold coronaviruses.

The sequence links TRBV20-1 to TRBJ1-2; the D region possibly corresponds to TRBD1 (6 bases align). The sequence was obtained from a human donor who had recovered from COVID-19. Sequencing was carried out using CD4+ T cells from blood, cultured in vitro. Here is the DNA: TGCAGTGCTAGAGCGGGACACCTGAACTATGGCTACACCTTC. It translates to CSARAGHLNYGYTF.